These T cell receptor beta chains were read from a single sample in a study of identical twins. TCRdb reanalysed the 5' RACE reads using MiXCR and keeps one entry per CDR3 protein. The sample holds under 450,000 distinct CDR3 sequences, approximately 18% seen once. The sample comprised naive T cells sorted from blood. These receptor sequences come from a man aged 50-59 years in good health. Both conserved end residues are part of each CDR3. A D gene is named only where the DNA matches it firmly. Some rows mark clone size as missing; the rest say once, few, many or name a class of expanded clone.

TRBV5-1	TRBD2	few	TRBJ2-1	CATSSGLAENEQFF	TGCGCCACCTCTTCCGGACTAGCGGAAAATGAGCAGTTCTTC
TRBV6-1	.	many	TRBJ2-6	CASSDRFSGANVLTF	TGTGCCAGCAGTGACAGGTTCTCTGGGGCCAACGTCCTGACTTTC
TRBV29-1	TRBD1	few	TRBJ2-3	CSVAPRTGGDTQYF	TGCAGCGTGGCCCCCAGGACAGGGGGCGATACGCAGTATTTT
TRBV11-2	.	.	TRBJ2-7	CASSLDLGGSYEQYF	TGTGCCAGCAGCTTAGATCTTGGCGGCTCCTACGAGCAGTACTTC
TRBV7-3	.	few	TRBJ2-5	CASSSDGLLGETQYF	TGTGCCAGCAGCTCGGATGGGCTTCTGGGAGAGACCCAGTACTTC
TRBV3-1	.	.	TRBJ2-1	CASSQLSNEQFF	TGTGCCAGCAGCCAATTATCTAATGAGCAGTTCTTC
TRBV7-2	.	few	TRBJ2-3	CASSLAMGGLPHGGTQYF	TGTGCCAGCAGCTTAGCAATGGGGGGTCTCCCTCACGGAGGTACGCAGTATTTT
TRBV19	.	.	TRBJ1-1	CASSIYQALGTEAFF	TGTGCCAGTAGTATATATCAGGCTCTTGGCACTGAAGCTTTCTTT
TRBV4-1	.	few	TRBJ1-1	CASSTSREAEAFF	TGCGCCAGCAGCACTTCACGGGAGGCTGAAGCTTTCTTT
TRBV29-1	.	.	TRBJ1-4	CSGRESNEKLFF	TGCAGCGGCCGGGAGAGCAATGAAAAACTGTTTTTT
TRBV5-4	.	.	TRBJ1-1	CASSLNRAFEAFF	TGTGCCAGCAGCTTGAACAGGGCCTTTGAAGCTTTCTTT
TRBV5-1	.	.	TRBJ1-1	CASSLQVGGVGTEAFF	TGCGCCAGCAGCCTACAAGTGGGAGGGGTGGGCACTGAAGCTTTCTTT
TRBV28	TRBD2	.	TRBJ2-3	CASTLIAGGSTDTQYF	TGTGCCAGCACCCTTATAGCGGGGGGGAGCACAGATACGCAGTATTTT
TRBV5-6	TRBD1	.	TRBJ1-1	CASSGQGQRNTEAFF	TGTGCCAGCAGCGGACAGGGGCAGAGGAACACTGAAGCTTTCTTT
TRBV5-4	TRBD2	many	TRBJ2-5	CASSSPSGSRGKQETQYF	TGTGCCAGCAGCTCTCCTAGCGGGAGCAGGGGGAAACAAGAGACCCAGTACTTC
TRBV7-9	TRBD2	many	TRBJ2-1	CASSSSGGSYYNEQFF	TGTGCCAGCAGCTCCAGCGGGGGTTCATACTACAATGAGCAGTTCTTC
TRBV4-2	.	many	TRBJ1-5	CASSQEGSSNQPQHF	TGTGCCAGCAGCCAAGAAGGAAGTAGCAATCAGCCCCAGCATTTT
TRBV7-2	.	.	TRBJ2-1	CASSAAFGSYNEQFF	TGTGCCAGCAGCGCCGCCTTTGGCTCCTACAATGAGCAGTTCTTC
TRBV20-1	TRBD2	.	TRBJ2-3	CSARDYSGSPTDTQYF	TGCAGTGCTAGAGACTATAGCGGGAGTCCCACAGATACGCAGTATTTT
TRBV20-1	.	.	TRBJ1-6	CSASATTQGASPLHF	TGCAGTGCTAGTGCCACCACACAGGGTGCTTCACCCCTCCACTTT
TRBV4-1	.	.	TRBJ2-7	CASSQDQIFKSYEQYF	TGCGCCAGCAGCCAAGATCAGATTTTCAAATCCTACGAGCAGTACTTC
TRBV27	TRBD2	.	TRBJ2-4	CASSLLAGDVAGAKNIQYF	TGTGCCAGCAGTTTACTAGCGGGGGACGTTGCGGGGGCCAAAAACATTCAGTACTTC
TRBV29-1	.	many	TRBJ2-7	CSVQQGGGYEQYF	TGCAGCGTCCAACAGGGAGGAGGGTACGAGCAGTACTTC
TRBV7-2	.	many	TRBJ2-1	CASRGQGYNEQFF	TGTGCCAGCAGGGGGCAGGGATACAATGAGCAGTTCTTC
TRBV6-1	.	.	TRBJ2-7	CASSTQTRRGYEQYF	TGTGCCAGCAGTACCCAGACTAGACGGGGCTACGAGCAGTACTTC
TRBV5-5	.	few	TRBJ2-5	CASSLSGLNQETQYF	TGTGCCAGCAGCTTGAGCGGGCTCAATCAAGAGACCCAGTACTTC
TRBV25-1	.	.	TRBJ1-2	CASSEGRGYTF	TGTGCCAGCAGTGAGGGTAGGGGCTACACCTTC
TRBV20-1	.	few	TRBJ2-1	CSASGSTPSSYNEQFF	TGCAGTGCTAGCGGGAGTACCCCGAGCTCCTACAATGAGCAGTTCTTC
TRBV29-1	TRBD1	many	TRBJ1-5	CSVGFGGGQPQHF	TGCAGCGTTGGTTTCGGAGGGGGCCAGCCCCAGCATTTT
TRBV4-3	.	.	TRBJ2-1	CASSQDSSGFGNEQFF	TGCGCCAGCAGCCAAGATTCGTCAGGGTTCGGCAATGAGCAGTTCTTC
TRBV28	TRBD1	many	TRBJ1-5	CASSGQGIGNQPQHF	TGTGCCAGCAGCGGACAGGGAATAGGCAATCAGCCCCAGCATTTT
TRBV20-1	.	.	TRBJ2-1	CSAPTGRSKLSYNEQFF	TGCAGTGCTCCCACGGGGCGGAGTAAACTCTCCTACAATGAGCAGTTCTTC
TRBV5-5	.	many	TRBJ2-2	CASSLEGGSSGELFF	TGTGCCAGCAGCTTGGAAGGGGGGTCGTCCGGGGAGCTGTTTTTT
TRBV5-1	.	many	TRBJ2-2	CASSLGWSVTDTGELFF	TGCGCCAGCAGCTTGGGATGGTCCGTGACAGACACCGGGGAGCTGTTTTTT
TRBV6-2/TRBV6-3	.	few	TRBJ2-7	CASSTWYEQYF	TGTGCCAGCAGTACTTGGTACGAGCAGTACTTC
TRBV7-6	TRBD2	many	TRBJ2-3	CASSRRTSGSGDTQYF	TGTGCCAGCAGCCGTCGGACTAGCGGGAGTGGAGATACGCAGTATTTT
TRBV12-3/TRBV12-4	.	.	TRBJ2-7	CASSLGGPTGPYEQYF	TGTGCCAGCAGTTTAGGGGGACCCACCGGTCCCTACGAGCAGTACTTC
TRBV3-1	.	many	TRBJ2-7	CASSQSGGRLSYEQYF	TGTGCCAGCAGCCAGAGTGGCGGGCGCTTATCCTACGAGCAGTACTTC
TRBV10-3	TRBD1	.	TRBJ1-5	CAISDRGGSNQPQHF	TGTGCCATCAGTGACAGGGGGGGAAGCAATCAGCCCCAGCATTTT
TRBV20-1	.	.	TRBJ1-5	CSARDWADISQDYSNQPQHF	TGCAGTGCTAGAGATTGGGCGGACATCTCGCAAGATTATAGCAATCAGCCCCAGCATTTT
TRBV30	.	.	TRBJ2-3	CAWSLADTQYF	TGTGCCTGGAGCTTGGCAGATACGCAGTATTTT
TRBV24-1	.	.	TRBJ2-2	CATSDFGGHTGELFF	TGTGCCACCAGTGATTTTGGGGGGCACACCGGGGAGCTGTTTTTT
TRBV7-9	.	.	TRBJ2-6	CAHARGAGANVLTF	TGTGCTCACGCCAGGGGCGCTGGGGCCAACGTCCTGACTTTC
TRBV5-1	TRBD1	few	TRBJ2-5	CASSQIRDRGPVAQYF	TGCGCCAGCAGCCAAATCCGGGACAGGGGGCCGGTGGCCCAGTACTTC
TRBV4-2	.	many	TRBJ2-5	CASSQDQSREGETQYF	TGTGCCAGCAGCCAAGATCAATCTAGAGAGGGAGAGACCCAGTACTTC
TRBV4-2	.	few	TRBJ2-7	CASSQDRERGGTGWEQYF	TGTGCCAGCAGCCAAGATCGGGAGAGGGGGGGAACAGGTTGGGAGCAGTACTTC
TRBV29-1	.	.	TRBJ2-4	CSVEERLAKNIQYF	TGCAGCGTTGAAGAGCGGTTAGCCAAAAACATTCAGTACTTC
TRBV4-1	TRBD1	many	TRBJ2-5	CASSQGHDRGRETQYF	TGCGCCAGCAGCCAAGGCCACGACAGGGGGCGAGAGACCCAGTACTTC
TRBV16	.	many	TRBJ2-1	CASSQVQGLSSYNEQFF	TGTGCCAGCAGCCAGGTCCAGGGGTTAAGCTCCTACAATGAGCAGTTCTTC
TRBV7-2	.	few	TRBJ2-5	CASSRILRETQYF	TGTGCCAGCAGCCGGATCCTGCGGGAGACCCAGTACTTC
TRBV25-1	.	few	TRBJ1-2	CASWDMGGYTF	TGTGCCAGCTGGGACATGGGTGGCTACACCTTC
TRBV20-1	.	few	TRBJ2-1	CSAPPTGSSYNEQFF	TGCAGTGCTCCCCCCACCGGGAGCTCCTACAATGAGCAGTTCTTC
TRBV23-1	.	.	TRBJ2-3	CASSQEIPGQLCTDTQYF	TGCGCCAGCAGCCAGGAGATCCCGGGACAATTATGCACAGATACGCAGTATTTT
TRBV7-2	.	.	TRBJ2-7	CASTLRAGASYEQYF	TGTGCCAGCACTCTTAGGGCCGGGGCCTCCTACGAGCAGTACTTC
TRBV20-1	TRBD1	.	TRBJ1-5	CSASYRDRRLYSNQPQHF	TGCAGTGCTAGTTACCGGGACAGACGACTCTATAGCAATCAGCCCCAGCATTTT
TRBV27	TRBD2	.	TRBJ2-1	CASSSYGLAGGEQFF	TGTGCCAGCAGTTCCTACGGACTAGCGGGGGGTGAGCAGTTCTTC
TRBV2	TRBD2	many	TRBJ2-1	CASSAGLSSYNEQFF	TGTGCCAGCAGTGCGGGACTAAGCTCCTACAATGAGCAGTTCTTC
TRBV5-1	.	few	TRBJ1-1	CASSRRGDTEAFF	TGCGCCAGCAGCCGCCGGGGGGACACTGAAGCTTTCTTT
TRBV21-1	.	.	TRBJ1-5	CASSKGGTGGLFGPQHF	TGTGCCAGCAGCAAAGGAGGGACAGGAGGGTTATTTGGGCCCCAGCATTTT
TRBV15	TRBD2	.	TRBJ2-7	CATSRDLLPGLAYEQYF	TGTGCCACCAGCAGAGATCTCCTACCGGGACTAGCCTACGAGCAGTACTTC